This T cell receptor beta chain was found in a study of shared clonotypes between healthy human individuals. Donors included only healthy HIV-negative adults lacking recent acute infections or vaccinations. Study-level results: Shared across a few donors were around 5% of the naive CD4 clonotypes. Estimated clonotype richness was generally higher in naive than memory subsets.

The method was immunoSEQ multiplex PCR; TCRdb's version includes in-frame clones alone and lacks a portion of them. There are millions of clones in the sample; approximately 93% occur only once, and under 0.45% lies in the top ten. To note about this clone: Antigen specificity is unknown. Other DNA sequences in this specimen translate into the identical CDR3.

CDR3 length equals 11 residues. Germline lookup yields CDR1 MDHEN and CDR2 SYDVKM. V lost 3 bases and J lost 7, with 4 bases in between. The chain carries TRBV28 and TRBJ1-5; D remains ambiguous. Sequenced material: naive CD4+ T cells from PBMCs. Noted subset: CD45RA+ positively selected. The origin of this receptor is a young man in good health. Some clones in this sample may be carry-over from other donors' samples. CDR3 DNA sequence: TGTGCCAGCAGTTTGGAGCAGCCCCAGCATTTT. Protein sequence: CASSLEQPQHF.